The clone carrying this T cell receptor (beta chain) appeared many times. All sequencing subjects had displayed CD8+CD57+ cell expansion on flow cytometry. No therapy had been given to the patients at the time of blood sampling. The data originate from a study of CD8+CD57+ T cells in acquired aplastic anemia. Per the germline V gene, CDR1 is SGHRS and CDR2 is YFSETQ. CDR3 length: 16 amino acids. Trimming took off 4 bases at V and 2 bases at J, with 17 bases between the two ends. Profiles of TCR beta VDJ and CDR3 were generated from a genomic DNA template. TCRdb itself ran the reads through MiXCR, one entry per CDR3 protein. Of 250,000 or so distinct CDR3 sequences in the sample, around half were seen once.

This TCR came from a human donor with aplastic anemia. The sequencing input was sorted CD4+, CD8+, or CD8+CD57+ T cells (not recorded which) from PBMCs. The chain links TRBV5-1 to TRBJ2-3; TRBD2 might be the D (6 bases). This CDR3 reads CASSLRLDRTTDTQYF. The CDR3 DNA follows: TGCGCCAGCAGCCTAAGACTAGACAGAACCACAGATACGCAGTATTTT.